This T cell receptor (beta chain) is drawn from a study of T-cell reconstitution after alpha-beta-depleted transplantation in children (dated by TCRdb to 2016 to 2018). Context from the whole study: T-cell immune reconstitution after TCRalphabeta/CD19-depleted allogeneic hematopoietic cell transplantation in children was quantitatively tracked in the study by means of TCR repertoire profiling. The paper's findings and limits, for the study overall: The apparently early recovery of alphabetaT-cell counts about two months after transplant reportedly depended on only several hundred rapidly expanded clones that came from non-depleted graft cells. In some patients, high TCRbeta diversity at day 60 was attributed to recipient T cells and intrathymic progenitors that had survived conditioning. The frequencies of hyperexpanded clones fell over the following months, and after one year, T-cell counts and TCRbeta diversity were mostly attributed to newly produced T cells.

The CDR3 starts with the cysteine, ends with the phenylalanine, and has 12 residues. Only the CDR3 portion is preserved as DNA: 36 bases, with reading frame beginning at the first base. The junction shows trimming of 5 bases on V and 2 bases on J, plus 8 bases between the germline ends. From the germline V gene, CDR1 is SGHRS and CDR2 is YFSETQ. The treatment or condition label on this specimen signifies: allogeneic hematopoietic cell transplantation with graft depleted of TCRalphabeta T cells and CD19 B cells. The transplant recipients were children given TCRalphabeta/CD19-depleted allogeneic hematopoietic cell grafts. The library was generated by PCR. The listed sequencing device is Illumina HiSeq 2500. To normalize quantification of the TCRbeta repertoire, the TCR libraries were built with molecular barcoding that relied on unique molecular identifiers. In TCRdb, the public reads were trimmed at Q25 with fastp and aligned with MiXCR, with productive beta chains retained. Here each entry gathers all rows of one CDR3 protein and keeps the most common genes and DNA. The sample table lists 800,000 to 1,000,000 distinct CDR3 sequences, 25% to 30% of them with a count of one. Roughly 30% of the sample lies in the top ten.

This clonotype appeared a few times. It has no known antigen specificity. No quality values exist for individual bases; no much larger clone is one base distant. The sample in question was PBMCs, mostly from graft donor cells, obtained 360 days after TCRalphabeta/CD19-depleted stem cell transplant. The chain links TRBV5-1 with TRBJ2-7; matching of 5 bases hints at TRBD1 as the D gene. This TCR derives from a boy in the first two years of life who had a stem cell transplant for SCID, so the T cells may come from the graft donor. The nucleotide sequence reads TGCGCCAGCAGACAGGAGACCTACGAGCAGTACTTC. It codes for CASRQETYEQYF.